This entry lists 30 T cell receptor beta chains sequenced from one sample in a study of OX40 agonist ivuxolimab in advanced cancers. Sequenced by immunoSEQ multiplex PCR; TCRdb stores in-frame clones only, minus some. The repertoire consists of approximately 46,000 clones, with 60% to 80% occurring once and the leading ten covering under 3%. The sample was CD4+ or CD8+ T cells sorted from blood, taken in a trial of the OX40 agonist ivuxolimab. Receptor source: an adult with an advanced solid tumor such as melanoma, head and neck, liver or kidney cancer.

V is TRBV25-1 and J is TRBJ2-3; 11 nucleotides match TRBD1. In germline, CDR1 is MGHDK, CDR2 SYGVNS. The CDR3 spans 15 residues. V shed 3 bases, J shed 4 bases, and the junction held 3 bases outside the gene matches. CDR3 region: CASSDTGQGADTQYF. The CDR3 DNA sequence: TGTGCCAGCAGTGATACGGGACAGGGGGCAGATACGCAGTATTTT.

J is TRBJ2-1 and V is TRBV27; D not resolved. V lost 3 bases and J 7 bases, leaving 4 bases between the germline ends. Germline CDR1 and CDR2: MNHEY and SMNVEV (reference sequence). The CDR3 is 11 amino acids. The CDR3 loop reads CASSLRNEQFF. The CDR3 region has the DNA TGTGCCAGCAGTTTGCGAAATGAGCAGTTCTTC.

This clone has only a few counts. The gene calls are TRBV11-2 and TRBJ2-1; D may be TRBD2 (6 bases). Trimming took off 3 bases at V and 0 bases at J, with 18 bases between the two ends. The CDR3 extends over 18 amino acids. Germline CDR1 reads SGHAT; CDR2 reads FQNNGV. The CDR3 sequence: CASSFFFSGASSYNEQFF. In DNA form, the CDR3 reads TGTGCCAGCAGCTTCTTCTTTAGCGGAGCAAGCTCCTACAATGAGCAGTTCTTC.

CDR3 amino acids: CASKTSGRVPNEQFF. The CDR3 nucleotides read TGTGCCAGCAAGACTAGCGGGAGGGTTCCCAATGAGCAGTTCTTC. The chain couples TRBV6-1 to TRBJ2-1; TRBD2 aligns across 14 bases. The CDR3 has 15 residues. CDR1 is MNHNS and CDR2 is SASEGT in the germline V gene. The junction had 5 bases not matched to a gene; V was cut back by 7 bases and J by 6 bases.

J is TRBJ1-6 and V is TRBV4-1; 7 bases match TRBD1. J lost 14 bases, V lost 0 bases, and 13 bases had no gene match. Per germline, CDR1 MGHRA and CDR2 YSYEKL. The CDR3 covers 16 residues. The DNA for the CDR3 is TGCGCCAGCAGCCAAGATGAAGGGACAGTTTTGGGGGCCCTCCACTTT. It yields the protein CASSQDEGTVLGALHF.

Remarks on this clone: At one boundary the junction diverges from the germline segment, which might be a read error. This sequence joins TRBV5-1 and TRBJ1-2; possibly TRBD1 for D (6 bases). From germline, CDR1 is SGHRS and CDR2 YFSETQ. The CDR3 contains 12 residues. The CDR3 DNA reads TGCGCCAGCAGCTTGGATGGGGGCCCGGAGTACTTC. Protein: CASSLDGGPEYF.

This chain links TRBV10-3 with TRBJ2-1, with TRBD2 identical over 8 bases. Germline V lookup: CDR1 ENHRY, CDR2 SYGVKD. The CDR3 extends over 16 amino acids. V shed 3 bases, J shed 5 bases, and the junction held 9 bases outside the gene matches. The CDR3 here is CAISEVSGLANNEQFF. The DNA of the CDR3 is TGTGCCATCAGTGAAGTCTCCGGACTAGCCAACAATGAGCAGTTCTTC.

This chain connects TRBV6-5 to TRBJ2-7; 7 nucleotides agree with TRBD2. Looked up from germline, CDR1 is MNHEY and CDR2 is SVGAGI. The CDR3 runs 13 residues. V trimming: 9 bases; J trimming: 1 base; junction bases outside the gene matches: 6. Written as DNA, the CDR3 is TGTGCCAGTAGGGGAGGGAGTTCCTACGAGCAGTACTTC. This translates into CASRGGSSYEQYF.

By share, this clone ranks as medium-sized. The V gene is TRBV6-6, the J gene TRBJ1-2; D uncertain. Germline CDR1 and CDR2: MNHNY and SVGAGI (reference sequence). V was cut by 4 bases and J by 7 bases, with 7 bases left in between. The CDR3 runs to 11 residues. The CDR3 DNA sequence: TGTGCCAGCAGTTCGGAGGGTGGCTACACCTTC. This codes for CASSSEGGYTF.

The V and J genes are TRBV2 and TRBJ1-3; the match to TRBD1 covers 9 bases. V lost 8 bases to trimming and J lost 7 bases; unmatched junction nucleotides: 6. The CDR3 has 13 residues. Germline V lookup: CDR1 SNHLY, CDR2 FYNNEI. CDR3 DNA sequence: TGTGCCAGCCGTACAGGGGGCTGGAACACCATATATTTT. It translates to CASRTGGWNTIYF.

This chain uses TRBV19 with TRBJ1-2; the match to TRBD1 covers 8 bases. CDR1 LNHDA and CDR2 SQIVND come from the germline V gene (reference sequence). The CDR3 is 15 residues long. Trimming at V came to 5 bases and at J to 7 bases, leaving 12 bases not matched to a gene. In DNA form, the CDR3 reads TGTGCCAGTAGTGCGGCTTCAGGGGGCATAGGTGGCTACACCTTC. This sequence encodes CASSAASGGIGGYTF. The full variable domain, with the rest looked up from reference TRBV19 and TRBJ1-2, is DGGITQSPKYLFRKEGQNVTLSCEQNLNHDAMYWYRQDPGQGLRLIYYSQIVNDFQKGDIAEGYSVSREKKESFPLTVTSAQKNPTAFYLCASSAASGGIGGYTFGSGTRLTVV.

CDR3 nucleotide sequence: TGTGCCAGCAGTTCGACAGGGGGGGTGAACACTGAAGCTTTCTTT. Amino acids: CASSSTGGVNTEAFF. The V and J genes are TRBV27 and TRBJ1-1; 9 bases map to TRBD1. CDR3 length: 15 amino acids. V was pared by 4 bases and J by 0 bases, with 3 bases of the junction left unmatched. Germline CDR1 and CDR2: MNHEY and SMNVEV (reference sequence).

The CDR3 spells CPGSGGTSGSIHEQFF. In nucleotides, the CDR3 is TGTCCTGGGAGCGGCGGGACTAGCGGGAGCATCCATGAGCAGTTCTTC. The V and J genes are TRBV22-1 and TRBJ2-1; the table names TRBD2, a call not compared with the DNA. TRBV22-1 is a pseudogene locus. The CDR3 sequence is 16 residues long.

V and J are TRBV6-5 and TRBJ1-6, with D perhaps matching TRBD1 (5 bases). The CDR3 consists of 12 residues. V was clipped by 8 bases and J by 7 bases, with 9 bases between them. The germline V gene has CDR1 MNHEY and CDR2 SVGAGI. The CDR3 loop reads CASYDRNSPLHF. The DNA for the CDR3 is TGTGCCAGCTACGACAGAAATTCACCCCTCCACTTT.

This chain connects TRBV6-6 to TRBJ2-1; TRBD1 matches at 12 bases. Germline CDR1 is MNHNY and CDR2 is SVGAGI (reference sequence). With V trimmed by 5 bases and J by 12 bases, 11 bases remained unmatched. The length of the CDR3 is 15 residues. CDR3 sequence reads: CASSTTGQGAAGQFF. DNA for the CDR3: TGTGCCAGCAGTACAACGGGACAGGGGGCAGCTGGGCAGTTCTTC.

This chain joins TRBV7-2 and TRBJ2-7; D remains unclear. V was shortened by 4 bases and J by 2 bases, with 9 bases between the two germline ends. Germline-derived CDR1 and CDR2 are SGHTA and FQGNSA. The CDR3 runs 13 residues. CDR3 residues: CASSSTGPYEQYF. The DNA for the CDR3 is TGTGCCAGCAGCTCCACCGGCCCCTACGAGCAGTACTTC.

This clone was observed a few times. The chain joins TRBV5-1 to TRBJ2-7; weak D call: TRBD1 (6 bases). V was trimmed by 0 bases and J by 5 bases, leaving 9 bases between them. Germline V gene data show CDR1 as SGHRS and CDR2 as YFSETQ. There are 13 residues in the CDR3. The CDR3 sequence is CASSLVGAHEQYF. CDR3 coding DNA: TGCGCCAGCAGCTTGGTGGGGGCCCACGAGCAGTACTTC.

This clone appeared once. The rearrangement joins TRBV13 to TRBJ2-5; D is undetermined. The germline V gene encodes CDR1 PRHDT and CDR2 FYEKMQ (reference sequence). The CDR3 spans 13 residues. Trimming shortened V by 7 bases and J by 6 bases, and 15 bases separated the two germline ends. The CDR3 region has the DNA TGTGCCAGCACCCGGTCTGCTTTACAGACCCAGTACTTC. Translation: CASTRSALQTQYF.

The chain combines TRBV6-1 with TRBJ1-1, with D maybe TRBD1 (5 bases). The CDR3 has 12 amino acids. With 8 bases removed from V and 5 bases from J, the gap between germline ends came to 12 bases. CDR1 is MNHNS, CDR2 SASEGT, per germline. CDR3 in amino acids: CASRPGGTEAFF. The CDR3 DNA reads as TGTGCCAGCCGGCCCGGGGGAACTGAAGCTTTCTTT.

The CDR3 is CASSLRGMSDTQYF. CDR3 coding DNA: TGTGCCAGCAGTTTACGAGGGATGTCAGATACGCAGTATTTT. V gene TRBV27 combines with J gene TRBJ2-3; D possibly corresponds to TRBD2 (5 bases). From germline, CDR1 is MNHEY and CDR2 SMNVEV (reference sequence). The CDR3 is 14 amino acids. The V end lost 2 bases, the J end lost 4 bases, and 10 bases lay between the germline ends.

This chain connects TRBV7-2 to TRBJ2-1; TRBD2 matches at 8 bases. V gave up 10 bases and J gave up 7 bases; unmatched junction bases: 12. CDR3 size: 14 residues. CDR1 SGHTA and CDR2 FQGNSA come from the germline V gene. Written as DNA, the CDR3 is TGTGCCACCGGGGGGGCGGCTATTCCTAATGAGCAGTTCTTC. As protein: CATGGAAIPNEQFF.

The sample holds one count of this clone. The gene calls are TRBV20-1 and TRBJ1-2; no clear D. Trimming cost V 8 bases and J 8 bases, with 15 bases left between them. CDR1 is DFQATT and CDR2 is SNEGSKA in the germline V gene (reference sequence). The CDR3 contains 11 residues. The CDR3 spells CSPKNGWGYTF. The CDR3 region has the DNA TGCAGTCCCAAGAACGGGTGGGGCTACACCTTC.

The CDR3 DNA reads as TGTGCCAGCAGTGTGACAGCTAACTATGGCTACACCTTC. Amino acid sequence: CASSVTANYGYTF. The chain joins TRBV2 to TRBJ1-2, with D perhaps matching TRBD1 (5 bases). Per germline, CDR1 SNHLY and CDR2 FYNNEI. V lost 4 bases and J 0 bases, leaving 6 bases between the germline ends. The CDR3 spans 13 residues.

V and J are TRBV11-3 and TRBJ2-7, with D hard to call. Germline loops: CDR1 SGHNT, CDR2 YENEEA. V was clipped by 1 base and J by 3 bases, with 10 bases between them. The CDR3 is made up of 14 amino acids. The CDR3 DNA is TGTGCCAGCAGCTTAGCGCAAGGCAGCTACGAGCAGTACTTC. Its protein is CASSLAQGSYEQYF.

This chain connects TRBV18 to TRBJ1-6; D remains ambiguous. The CDR3 runs 14 residues. CDR1 KGHSH and CDR2 LQKENI come from the germline V gene. V dropped 2 bases and J dropped 8 bases, with 10 bases sitting between them. The CDR3 nucleotides read TGTGCCAGCTCACCAAGGACCGGGGATTCACCCCTCCACTTT. It encodes CASSPRTGDSPLHF.

The V call is TRBV9, the J call TRBJ1-6, with D unresolved. Trimming cost V 4 bases and J 1 base, with 18 bases left between them. The CDR3 totals 18 residues. CDR1 is SGDLS, CDR2 YYNGEE, per germline. CDR3 loop: CASSQLGGIGSYNSPLHF. The CDR3 nucleotides are TGTGCCAGCAGCCAGCTCGGCGGCATTGGGTCCTATAATTCACCCCTCCACTTT.

The V call is TRBV7-9, the J call TRBJ1-5; D might be TRBD1 (6 bases). CDR1 and CDR2 (germline): SEHNR, FQNEAQ (reference sequence). The CDR3 has 15 residues. The V end lost 5 bases, the J end lost 8 bases, and 19 bases lay between the germline ends. For the CDR3, the DNA is TGTGCCAGCAGCGGGGGTACAGGGCCGATTAAGCCCCAGCATTTT. Protein product: CASSGGTGPIKPQHF.

This sequence joins TRBV27 and TRBJ2-2, with 15 bases fitting TRBD2. Germline V gene lookup returns CDR1 MNHEY and CDR2 SMNVEV (reference sequence). Unmatched junction bases numbered 6, after V lost 3 bases and J lost 4 bases. This CDR3 is built from 18 residues. CDR3 sequence: CASSLGTSGRTPTGELFF. In nucleotides, the CDR3 is TGTGCCAGCAGTTTGGGGACTAGCGGGAGGACCCCCACCGGGGAGCTGTTTTTT.

The chain joins TRBV18 to TRBJ2-7; 7 bases agree with TRBD2. Germline V lookup: CDR1 KGHSH, CDR2 LQKENI. There are 15 residues in the CDR3. V was clipped by 6 bases and J by 0 bases; unmatched bases: 8. The CDR3 region has the DNA TGTGCCAGCTCCAAGGGAGTAGCGGGCTCCTACGAGCAGTACTTC. This codes for CASSKGVAGSYEQYF.

This clone was found a few times. The chain links TRBV5-1 to TRBJ2-1; 9 bases match TRBD1. The J segment lost 4 bases and the V segment lost 4 bases, leaving 3 bases of the junction unmatched. Germline-derived CDR1 and CDR2 are SGHRS and YFSETQ. This CDR3 comprises 14 residues. CDR3 loop: CASSADRGYNEQFF. As DNA, the CDR3 is TGCGCCAGCAGCGCTGACAGGGGGTACAATGAGCAGTTCTTC.